A selection of T cell receptor beta chains follows, all from one sample in a study of Graves' ophthalmopathy and Graves' hyperthyroidism. Each CDR3 protein gets one entry after TCRdb re-called the multiplex PCR reads with MiXCR. The repertoire consists of about 380,000 distinct CDR3 sequences, with over 15% occurring once and the leading ten covering about 7.3%. The specimen was peripheral blood. The receptors were sampled from a woman aged 18-29 years with stable Graves' hyperthyroidism. Each CDR3 is given with its conserved first and last residue. The D gene is left open where the match is weak. The size of a clone is reported for some rows only, either as once, few or many, or as a class for expanded clones.

J gene | V gene | clone size | D gene | CDR3 protein | CDR3 DNA
TRBJ1-2 | TRBV13 | many | - | CASSLHPNTYGYTF | TGTGCCAGCAGCCTCCATCCCAACACCTATGGCTACACCTTC
TRBJ2-2 | TRBV6-1 | - | - | CASSLNYRGELFF | TGTGCCAGCAGTCTTAATTACAGGGGGGAGCTGTTTTTT
TRBJ1-2 | TRBV11-3 | many | - | CASSFLTGDIAYYGYTF | TGTGCCAGCAGCTTTCTTACAGGCGACATCGCGTACTATGGCTACACCTTC
TRBJ1-2 | TRBV6-2/TRBV6-3 | many | - | CASSIRVGGGPPYGYTF | TGTGCCAGCAGTATCCGGGTCGGGGGTGGTCCTCCTTATGGCTACACCTTC
TRBJ2-7 | TRBV7-2 | - | - | CASSERPAGEQYF | TGTGCCAGCAGCGAACGACCGGCGGGTGAGCAGTACTTC
TRBJ1-1 | TRBV7-2 | many | TRBD1 | CASSWKTGSYTEAFF | TGTGCCAGCAGCTGGAAGACAGGGAGCTACACTGAAGCTTTCTTT
TRBJ1-1 | TRBV12-3/TRBV12-4 | - | - | CASSSPLYRATEAFF | TGTGCCAGCAGTTCACCCCTATACCGGGCCACTGAAGCTTTCTTT
TRBJ2-7 | TRBV2 | - | - | CASRAEGVGEQYF | TGTGCCAGCAGAGCGGAAGGGGTTGGTGAGCAGTACTTC
TRBJ2-7 | TRBV19 | many | TRBD2 | CASTPLAGGLYEQYF | TGTGCCAGTACCCCACTAGCGGGGGGCCTCTACGAGCAGTACTTC
TRBJ1-5 | TRBV19 | many | - | CASSPRGWQPQHF | TGTGCCAGTAGTCCCCGGGGTTGGCAGCCCCAGCATTTT
TRBJ1-1 | TRBV6-5 | many | - | CASSYRQTVTEAFF | TGTGCCAGCAGTTACCGACAGACAGTCACTGAAGCTTTCTTT
TRBJ2-7 | TRBV5-1 | few | - | CASSGSPGTSRDEQYF | TGCGCCAGCAGCGGCTCCCCCGGGACCTCCCGGGACGAGCAGTACTTC
TRBJ2-7 | TRBV19 | many | TRBD1 | CASSIQGARPYEQYF | TGTGCCAGTAGTATACAGGGGGCGCGACCCTACGAGCAGTACTTC
TRBJ2-7 | TRBV3-1 | - | TRBD1 | CASSRRGSVRTGSYEQYF | TGTGCCAGCAGCCGAAGAGGGTCTGTCAGGACAGGGTCCTACGAGCAGTACTTC
TRBJ2-5 | TRBV11-2 | - | - | CASSSLGARAGQMTQETQYF | TGTGCCAGCAGCTCCCTCGGCGCGCGCGCGGGACAGATGACTCAGGAGACCCAGTACTTC
TRBJ1-1 | TRBV15 | many | - | CATSTGRGDTEAFF | TGTGCCACCAGCACCGGCCGGGGGGACACTGAAGCTTTCTTT
TRBJ1-1 | TRBV29-1 | many | - | CSVASDSNTEAFF | TGCAGCGTTGCGTCGGACAGTAACACTGAAGCTTTCTTT
TRBJ2-2 | TRBV9 | many | - | CASSPETANTGELFF | TGTGCCAGCAGCCCCGAGACAGCAAACACCGGGGAGCTGTTTTTT
TRBJ2-2 | TRBV7-9 | - | - | CASSPVVGELFF | TGTGCCAGCAGCCCGGTTGTCGGGGAGCTGTTTTTT
TRBJ1-1 | TRBV6-1 | once | TRBD1 | CASTRRDRNTEAFF | TGTGCCAGCACTCGAAGGGACAGGAACACTGAAGCTTTCTTT